This entry is about one T cell receptor (beta chain). The antigen this receptor binds is unknown. No base-level quality is on record; no much larger clone is a single base apart. In total, around 600 healthy bone marrow donors made up the cohort. At the time of sampling, all cohort members were nominally healthy, though unrecorded immune exposures were likely present. The donor was CMV seronegative and belonged to the group of 320 or so seronegative cohort members. Every donor gave a peripheral blood sample, and the peripheral blood mononuclear cells from that sample were used for TCR beta sequencing. Genomic DNA was extracted from the blood cell samples with the Qiagen DNeasy Blood Extraction Kit. The sample is drawn from a study of cytomegalovirus exposure and HLA in healthy donors (dated by TCRdb to about 2017). Concerning the study at large: In an earlier analysis of roughly 590 of the donors, approximately 260 Gb of sequence data and 90 million to 120 million unique TCR beta sequences from about 179 million T cells were reported. Rather than drawing on any new phenotypic data, the later analysis identified candidate immune exposures from TCR beta sequences and the way those sequences occurred across donors. In a later analysis, previously published TCR beta repertoires from 666 donors were re-analyzed and high-resolution HLA genotyping was added so that TCR occurrence patterns could be studied. An early release that covered several hundred HLA-typed donors contained about 290 gigabases of sequencing data and tens of millions of unique TCR sequences. Because of strong linkage in the cohort, five DR-DQ haplotypes were treated as single units for association and clustering. The genetic ancestry cluster associated with self-reported Caucasian donors included around 76% of the 300 to 450 genotyped donors. In a later genetic analysis, genome-wide SNP genotypes for about three fifths of the roughly 670 donors were used, and that subset was treated as a discovery cohort. Besides the first cohort of 666 subjects, a separate validation cohort made up of about 120 different subjects was used. To predict cytomegalovirus infection status, the study brought together high-throughput TCR immunosequencing, statistical association of individual TCRs with disease status, and machine learning. The aim of the study was to test whether cataloging public T cell receptors could identify signatures of past pathogen exposure. To decide whether each TCR beta V gene segment behaved as functional or pseudogenic, an earlier analysis of nearly 600 of the donors relied on high-throughput TCR beta sequencing. The number of donors typed differed by locus, with roughly 629-640 for A, B, C, DRB1 and DQB1, about 500 for DQA1, 600 to 610 for DPA1, and 450 to 480 for DPB1. HLA typing included class I and class II loci at four-digit resolution. Using immunosequencing, the study profiled T cell repertoires from around 680 subjects and related those repertoires to cytomegalovirus serostatus. Among several hundred genotyped donors of the cohort, an average of around 220,000 unique TCR beta nucleotide sequences was sequenced per donor, of which about 18% were non-productive. Donor age, sex, ethnicity and CMV serostatus were compiled together with the repertoire data. Every discovery cohort repertoire had been produced on one sequencing platform. The research as a whole found: Assigning TCR associations to individual alleles was difficult when HLA alleles, especially DR and DQ, strongly co-occurred. According to a later analysis, TCR association rates differed among HLA loci, with DRB1 alleles showing the most associated TCRs and HLA-C alleles showing the fewest. Because HLA typing was unavailable for some donors at each locus, only the typed subset was used in association tests. Linkage disequilibrium might explain the correlated functional status among segregating V segments, but an unknown experimental factor could not be ruled out. A later genetic analysis reported fewer N-insertions in productive TCRs among donors in an Asian-associated ancestry cluster than the roughly 670-donor mean. The presence/absence analyses assumed that sequencing depth was roughly uniform across donors, and that assumption may not be true. A later analysis reported that several top co-occurrence clusters appeared linked to parvovirus B19, influenza, CMV and Epstein-Barr virus. Because the 87-base-pair reads could not distinguish some IMGT-functional V segments, including TRBV6-2 and TRBV6-3, those segments were excluded. Only TCR beta chains were sequenced in this cohort, and the absence of alpha or paired-chain data limited detectable features. An earlier analysis of 450 to 750 of the donors showed that most TCR beta V segments appeared in productive rearrangements either about 90% or about 30% of the time, which broadly matched IMGT annotations. In the study, 150 to 200 TCR beta chains were listed as associated with cytomegalovirus. For the cohort, immune exposure information was limited to CMV serostatus. A later genetic analysis associated a missense DCLRE1C variant with V-gene and J-gene trimming of TCR beta chains, and an independent cohort replicated the association. A later analysis associated 16,951 TCR beta sequences with specific HLA alleles at a false discovery rate of 0.05. Most TCR sequences were seen in very few donors, while some public TCRs were found in many individuals. A cluster of highly shared sequence variants was judged likely to be a technical artifact of the sequencing pipeline. In vitro tests confirmed that a few of the cytomegalovirus-associated TCR beta chains recognize cytomegalovirus antigens. The classifier was reported to diagnose cytomegalovirus status with high specificity and sensitivity in both the original cohort and the validation cohort. The authors suggested that the approach could potentially be extended to other disease states and immunological phenotypes. In a later analysis, most CMV-associated TCR beta chains were found to appear HLA-restricted, with HLA associations seemingly driven largely by CMV exposure. A further reported finding was that TCR beta sequences accurately predicted the HLA-A and HLA-B alleles for most subjects in the first cohort. The earlier analysis of fewer than 750 of the donors excluded approximately 17 rarely observed V segments, including chromosome 9 orphons, because counts were too low. In a later analysis, HLA-associated TCR beta chains showed more clonal expansion and lower generation probabilities than non-associated chains that were equally common.

Library prep was done by the immunoSEQ multiplex PCR assay. For the multiplex PCR, a mixture combining 60 forward primers for TCR Vbeta segments and 13 reverse primers for TCR Jbeta segments was used. The CDR3 region of rearranged TCR beta genes was amplified from genomic DNA by a multiplex PCR assay. On the Illumina HiSeq System, the amplified TCR beta libraries were sequenced as 87-base-pair reads. Concerning the study's data processing: In a later analysis, tens of millions of unique TCR beta chains were counted across the roughly 670 repertoires, and about 10 million of these chains were shared by at least two donors. Raw reads were error-corrected and collapsed into unique sequences with a nearest-neighbor algorithm that merged closely related sequences to remove PCR and sequencing errors. CDR3 sequences were aligned to IMGT reference sequences to assign V, D and J gene segments. Each retained sequence needed at least a six-nucleotide match to both a V gene segment and a J gene segment. Rearrangements were called productive when the CDR3 lacked stop codons and stayed in frame with V and J; all others were non-productive. CDR3 was defined by IMGT convention, running from the second conserved V-encoded cysteine to the conserved J-encoded phenylalanine. Sequences without an unambiguous match to a single V gene segment were excluded from the earlier analysis of several hundred of the donors. In an earlier analysis of approximately 560 of the donors, a V segment was called functional when productive rearrangements were above 56.7%, and segregating when the standard deviation between donors exceeded 5%. A statistical classification framework was built to diagnose cytomegalovirus status from the catalog of TCR beta chain sequences. In a later analysis, TCR nucleotide sequences were compared against IMGT/GENE-DB human TR gene sequences so that V and J genes could be assigned. Using the TCRdist pipeline, a later analysis assigned CDR3 sequences along with most-parsimonious VDJ recombination scenarios. A later analysis defined each TCR beta chain by its CDR3 amino acid sequence plus V-gene family, and excluded reads lacking a unique V-gene family. To address suspected cross-contamination and a sequencing artifact, a later analysis removed roughly 640 highly shared, low-generation-probability nucleotide sequences. A later analysis calculated a clonal expansion index for each public chain from normalized within-repertoire ranks of inferred template counts. A later analysis computed generation probabilities with a VDJ recombination model fitted to out-of-frame rearrangements, and checked the results against IGoR. A later analysis scored TCR-TCR, TCR-HLA and TCR-CMV co-occurrence with hypergeometric tests, applying a repertoire-size bias correction to TCR pairs. To estimate false discovery rates, a later analysis permuted the HLA or CMV assignments 20 times. In a later analysis, co-occurring TCRs were grouped with DBSCAN, and TCRdist sequence similarity was added when clustering was performed within HLA-allele-positive subsets. For co-occurrence clustering, repertoires with fewer than 30,000 or more than 120,000 public chains were excluded, along with four to six repertoires with anomalous nucleotide sharing. Imported from immuneACCESS, the table was reduced by TCRdb to in-frame sequences with V and J called. These copies leave out some clones; in studies compared against another copy, an unresolved V gene accounts for under half, and the cause of the remainder is not known. For V, J and clone size, that table is used; D and trimming come from the DNA. In this sample the table shows some 120,000 clones, about 79% of which occur a single time. The ten largest account for 1.5% to 2% of the sample.

The CDR3 covers 15 residues, taking in both the cysteine and the phenylalanine. CDR3 DNA only is kept here, 45 bases in frame from base 1. The germline V gene supplies CDR1 LGHNA and CDR2 YSLEER. The clonotype comes from a man between 18 and 29 years old in good health and CMV-seronegative. The sequenced sample consisted of PBMCs. The chain is assembled from TRBV4-3 and TRBJ2-5, with 7 junctional bases fitting TRBD2. Judging by the DNA end, TRBJ2-7 fits better; the J call may be wrong. The CDR3 has the sequence CASSRLPSGEGEQYF. The sequence in DNA is TGCGCCAGCAGCCGACTACCGTCGGGGGAGGGCGAGCAGTACTTC.